These 2 T cell receptor beta chains share one sample of origin, sequenced in a study of blood T cell repertoires in COVID-19. Profiled with immunoSEQ multiplex PCR; TCRdb holds only in-frame clones, not every one. The table has approximately 190,000 clones, about four fifths seen once. The sequenced material came from PBMCs or T cells enriched from blood (not recorded which). The source is a middle-aged man who had recovered from COVID-19.

This clone was found a few times. The chain combines TRBV29-1 with TRBJ2-2, with TRBD1 as a possible D gene (6 bases). Trimming cost V 5 bases and J 2 bases, with 12 bases left between them. CDR1 is SQVTM and CDR2 is ANQGSEA in the germline V gene. The CDR3 contains 14 residues. The CDR3 DNA follows: TGCAGCGTTTCCCCGGACAGAAACACCGGGGAGCTGTTTTTT. Residues: CSVSPDRNTGELFF.

The chain combines TRBV15 with TRBJ1-3; D may be TRBD1 (5 bases). The length of the CDR3 is 13 residues. V was trimmed by 5 bases and J by 4 bases, leaving 9 bases between them. Germline V lookup: CDR1 LNHNV, CDR2 YYDKDF (reference sequence). The CDR3 sequence is CATSRGSGNTIYF. CDR3 in DNA: TGTGCCACCAGCCGGGGGTCCGGAAACACCATATATTTT.